The 18 T cell receptor beta chains below come from one sample, sequenced in a study of blood T cell repertoires in COVID-19. Only in-frame clones appear in the TCRdb table, and some are missing; sequencing was by immunoSEQ multiplex PCR. The sample carries about 350,000 clones, about 87% recorded once. The sequenced sample consisted of PBMCs or T cells enriched from blood (not recorded which). The origin of the receptors is a woman aged 25 to 45 who had recovered from COVID-19.

DNA of the CDR3: TGTGCCAGCAGTCACACAGGATCTGAGCAGTACTTC. Translation gives CASSHTGSEQYF. This rearrangement joins TRBV12-3 or TRBV12-4 to TRBJ2-7, with D perhaps matching TRBD1 (5 bases). The CDR3 contains 12 residues. Trimming shortened V by 5 bases and J by 7 bases, and 12 bases separated the two germline ends.

This clone was found once. V and J are TRBV3-1 (or the pseudogene TRBV3-2) and TRBJ1-2; 9 bases align to TRBD1. V gave up 2 bases and J gave up 4 bases; unmatched junction bases: 5. The CDR3 loop spans 15 amino acids. From germline, CDR1 is LGHDT and CDR2 YNNKEL (reference sequence). In nucleotides, the CDR3 is TGTGCCAGCAGCCAAACAGGGGGCGCCCCCTATGGCTACACCTTC. It yields the protein CASSQTGGAPYGYTF.

The chain links TRBV6-5 to TRBJ2-1; D possibly corresponds to TRBD1 (5 bases). V was pared by 0 bases and J by 9 bases, with 15 bases between. The CDR3 is 15 residues long. Germline V CDR1 and CDR2: MNHEY, SVGAGI. The CDR3 protein is CASSYSRQIPIEQFF. In nucleotides, the CDR3 is TGTGCCAGCAGTTACTCTCGACAGATTCCTATTGAGCAGTTCTTC.

This clone was detected once. The chain couples TRBV2 to TRBJ1-1, with D perhaps TRBD1 (6 bases). V was trimmed by 6 bases and J by 6 bases, leaving 14 bases between them. Germline loops: CDR1 SNHLY, CDR2 FYNNEI. The CDR3 covers 13 residues. The CDR3 is CASSLQGEPEAFF. Here the CDR3 DNA reads TGTGCCAGCAGCCTACAGGGTGAACCTGAAGCTTTCTTT.

The chain has TRBV4-1 and TRBJ2-2; TRBD2 matches at 12 bases. V shed 0 bases, J shed 4 bases, and the junction held 15 bases outside the gene matches. Germline lookup yields CDR1 MGHRA and CDR2 YSYEKL. The CDR3 spans 21 residues. In DNA form, the CDR3 reads TGCGCCAGCAGCCAAGAGAGAGGTTCGCTAGCGGGGGGGCCTGGCACCGGGGAGCTGTTTTTT. Translated, it gives CASSQERGSLAGGPGTGELFF.

V usage is TRBV7-9 and J usage is TRBJ2-1; 8 positions match TRBD1. J gave up 8 bases and V 5 bases, and 14 bases lay outside the gene matches. CDR1 is SEHNR, CDR2 FQNEAQ, per germline (reference sequence). The CDR3 is made up of 16 amino acids. DNA of the CDR3: TGTGCCAGCAGCCCTCCGGACAGGGTTGGAGGGGATGAGCAGTTCTTC. Translated, it gives CASSPPDRVGGDEQFF. The variable domain in full, with the rest retrieved from reference TRBV7-9 and TRBJ2-1, is DTGVSQNPRHKITKRGQNVTFRCDPISEHNRLYWYRQTLGQGPEFLTYFQNEAQLEKSRLLSDRFSAERPKGSFSTLEIQRTEQGDSAMYLCASSPPDRVGGDEQFFGPGTRLTVL.

V gene TRBV6-5 combines with J gene TRBJ1-1, with TRBD1 identical over 9 bases. Germline-derived CDR1 and CDR2 are MNHEY and SVGAGI. Trimming removed 6 bases from V and 4 bases from J; junction bases left unmatched: 6. The CDR3 loop spans 14 amino acids. The CDR3 coding sequence is TGTGCCAGCAGAGTACAGGGGGCAGGCACTGAAGCTTTCTTT. Residues: CASRVQGAGTEAFF.

DNA for the CDR3: TGTGCCAGCTCACCGAGCGGCGGGGGGGCTAACTATGGCTACACCTTC. Translation: CASSPSGGGANYGYTF. The rearrangement uses TRBV18 and TRBJ1-2; tentative D call: TRBD1 (5 bases). CDR3 size: 16 residues. Germline-derived CDR1 and CDR2 are KGHSH and LQKENI. The V and J ends lost 3 bases and 0 bases respectively, with 14 bases between them.

In this sample, this clone turned up once. This sequence joins TRBV19 and TRBJ1-6; 10 bases line up with TRBD1. Germline CDR1 reads LNHDA; CDR2 reads SQIVND (reference sequence). The V gene end was trimmed by 3 bases and the J gene end by 13 bases; junction bases not matched to a gene: 6. This CDR3 comprises 14 residues. The DNA of the CDR3 is TGTGCCAGTAGTATTTCCGGGACAGGGGTCCCCCTCCACTTT. Its protein is CASSISGTGVPLHF.

This rearrangement joins TRBV27 to TRBJ2-7, with 10 positions matching TRBD1. The length of the CDR3 is 18 residues. After removal of 3 bases from V and 1 base from J, the junction contained 12 bases not matched to a gene. Per germline, CDR1 MNHEY and CDR2 SMNVEV (reference sequence). This CDR3 is CASSLYFSGTGVSYEQYF. As DNA, the CDR3 is TGTGCCAGCAGTTTGTACTTCTCCGGGACAGGGGTATCCTACGAGCAGTACTTC.

The V and J genes are TRBV4-3 and TRBJ2-7; 7 bases agree with TRBD1. With V trimmed by 4 bases and J by 0 bases, 12 bases remained unmatched. Germline V gene data show CDR1 as LGHNA and CDR2 as YSLEER. The CDR3 is made up of 17 amino acids. CDR3 DNA sequence: TGCGCCAGCAGCCCGTCTATAGGGACAGATAGCTCCTACGAGCAGTACTTC. Translation gives CASSPSIGTDSSYEQYF.

This chain uses TRBV9 with TRBJ1-1, with D hard to call. Germline lookup yields CDR1 SGDLS and CDR2 YYNGEE. With 1 base removed from V and 6 bases from J, the gap between germline ends came to 13 bases. The CDR3 consists of 14 residues. The CDR3, as DNA: TGTGCCAGCAGCGTAATAGACACGGACTCTGAAGCTTTCTTT. Residues: CASSVIDTDSEAFF.

The V and J genes are TRBV11-2 and TRBJ2-3, with D hard to call. Germline values: CDR1 SGHAT, CDR2 FQNNGV. Deletions cut 3 bases from V and 2 bases from J, with 12 bases between. The CDR3 has 15 amino acids. The CDR3 region is CASSFLASATDTQYF. The CDR3 DNA follows: TGTGCCAGCAGCTTTCTTGCTAGTGCCACAGATACGCAGTATTTT.

This clone was observed many times. The chain couples TRBV10-1 to TRBJ2-3, with unresolved D. This CDR3 spans 13 amino acids. Germline V gene data show CDR1 as WNHNN and CDR2 as SYGVQD (reference sequence). Deletions cut 2 bases from V and 4 bases from J, with 7 bases between. The CDR3: CASSEGPADTQYF. As DNA, the CDR3 is TGCGCCAGCAGTGAGGGGCCCGCAGATACGCAGTATTTT.

In nucleotides, the CDR3 is TGCGCCAGCAGCTTGTTGGCGGGGGGCGCGGAGCCCCAGCATTTT. This gives the protein CASSLLAGGAEPQHF. The rearrangement uses TRBV5-1 and TRBJ1-5; D is possibly TRBD1 (6 bases). V shed 1 base and J shed 8 bases, with 16 bases lying between them. Germline V CDR1 and CDR2: SGHRS, YFSETQ. The length of the CDR3 is 15 residues.

The chain recombines TRBV6-2 or TRBV6-3 with TRBJ2-3; 12 bases line up with TRBD2. The CDR3 covers 15 residues. Trimming at V came to 4 bases and at J to 9 bases, leaving 8 bases not matched to a gene. CDR1 is MNHEY and CDR2 is SVGEGT in the germline V gene. The CDR3 is CASSSGLAGSVTQYF. CDR3 nucleotide sequence: TGTGCCAGCAGTTCCGGACTAGCGGGGTCGGTGACGCAGTATTTT.

The V gene is TRBV4-1, the J gene TRBJ1-5, with D perhaps matching TRBD1 (6 bases). The germline CDR1 and CDR2 sequences are MGHRA and YSYEKL. The CDR3 length is 15 residues. V lost 3 bases and J 6 bases, leaving 15 bases between the germline ends. DNA for the CDR3: TGCGCCAGCAGCCAGCACAGGGATGGGGGTCAGCCCCAGCATTTT. This codes for CASSQHRDGGQPQHF.

V gene TRBV19 combines with J gene TRBJ1-2; D gene unclear. The CDR3 length is 13 residues. Per germline, CDR1 LNHDA and CDR2 SQIVND (reference sequence). V lost 7 bases and J 4 bases, leaving 13 bases between the germline ends. This CDR3 reads CASKRNELYGYTF. DNA for the CDR3: TGTGCCAGTAAGAGGAATGAACTCTATGGCTACACCTTC.